These 30 T cell receptor beta chains were all obtained from the same sample, sequenced in a study of control samples from healthy donors and cancer patients. The protocol was immunoSEQ multiplex PCR, while the TCRdb copy is restricted to in-frame clones and leaves out a portion. The sample contains about 85,000 clones, about 89% of which appear only once. The sample was blood. Receptors were obtained from an older woman in good health.

This chain joins TRBV2 and TRBJ2-5, with D maybe TRBD2 (5 bases). There are 15 residues in the CDR3. CDR1 SNHLY and CDR2 FYNNEI come from the germline V gene. Deletions cut 2 bases from V and 0 bases from J, with 10 bases between. CDR3: CASSERRRDQETQYF. The DNA of the CDR3 is TGTGCCAGCAGTGAAAGACGGCGGGACCAAGAGACCCAGTACTTC.

The chain has TRBV7-2 and TRBJ1-4; 9 bases fit TRBD1. CDR1 and CDR2 from the germline V gene are SGHTA and FQGNSA. V shed 5 bases and J 3 bases; nucleotides not matched to a gene: 4. The CDR3 consists of 15 residues. The CDR3 nucleotides read TGTGCCAGCAGCACACAGGGGGCTGCTAATGAAAAACTGTTTTTT. This encodes CASSTQGAANEKLFF. Complete variable domain (other parts from reference TRBV7-2 and TRBJ1-4): GAGVSQSPSNKVTEKGKDVELRCDPISGHTALYWYRQSLGQGLEFLIYFQGNSAPDKSGLPSDRFSAERTGGSVSTLTIQRTQQEDSAVYLCASSTQGAANEKLFFGSGTQLSVL.

V is TRBV5-4 and J is TRBJ2-6; D tentatively reads TRBD1 or TRBD2 (6 bases each). In germline, CDR1 is SGHNT, CDR2 YYREEE (reference sequence). The CDR3 sequence is 17 residues long. V gave up 3 bases and J gave up 2 bases, with 15 bases separating them. In DNA form, the CDR3 reads TGTGCCAGCAGCTGGGGGGCCCCTAGCGCTGGGGCCAACGTCCTGACTTTC. It specifies CASSWGAPSAGANVLTF.

This chain joins TRBV7-8 and TRBJ1-1, with 7 bases matching TRBD1. Germline CDR1 is SGHVS and CDR2 is FQNEAQ. CDR3 length: 14 residues. V lost 2 bases, J lost 4 bases, and 4 bases stayed unmatched. The CDR3 protein is CASSLYTGVTEAFF. CDR3 DNA sequence: TGTGCCAGCAGCTTATATACAGGGGTCACTGAAGCTTTCTTT.

In this sample, this clone turned up once. Written as DNA, the CDR3 is TGTGCCAGCAGCGATGGGACTAGCGGGAAGAGGTTCTTC. This sequence encodes CASSDGTSGKRFF. The genes are TRBV2 and TRBJ2-1; TRBD2 matches 13 bases. J was trimmed by 15 bases and V by 6 bases; bases with no gene match: 8. Germline V gene lookup returns CDR1 SNHLY and CDR2 FYNNEI. The CDR3 runs 13 residues.

The rearrangement links TRBV2 to TRBJ1-1; the D gene is possibly TRBD1 (5 bases). In germline, CDR1 is SNHLY, CDR2 FYNNEI. Trimming left V 8 bases short and J 4 bases short, with 11 bases between. CDR3 length equals 12 residues. Written as DNA, the CDR3 is TGTGCCAGCGGTTCTCAGGGCACTGAAGCTTTCTTT. As protein: CASGSQGTEAFF.

This clone was detected a few times. The chain uses TRBV4-2 and TRBJ2-3, with D maybe TRBD2 (5 bases). The germline gives CDR1 LGHNA, CDR2 YNFKEQ. V was trimmed by 0 bases and J by 11 bases, leaving 12 bases between them. This CDR3 comprises 13 residues. In DNA, the CDR3 is TGTGCCAGCAGCCAAGATACCGTAGCGAAGCAGTATTTT. This encodes CASSQDTVAKQYF.

This sequence joins TRBV2 and TRBJ2-2; 10 bases align to TRBD2. V lost 3 bases to trimming and J lost 9 bases; unmatched junction nucleotides: 7. In germline, CDR1 is SNHLY, CDR2 FYNNEI. CDR3 length equals 15 residues. DNA of the CDR3: TGTGCCAGCAGTGACGGCCAGCGGGGGGGGTGGGAGCTGTTTTTT. Encoded protein: CASSDGQRGGWELFF.

Regarding this clone: The same CDR3 also results from other DNA sequences found in this sample. The V and J genes are TRBV7-9 and TRBJ2-2; TRBD2 matches 7 bases. V lost 9 bases to trimming and J lost 3 bases; unmatched junction nucleotides: 7. This CDR3 has 14 residues. From germline, CDR1 is SEHNR and CDR2 FQNEAQ (reference sequence). The CDR3 loop is CASRGGGDTGELFF. The DNA for the CDR3 is TGTGCCAGTCGGGGCGGGGGTGACACCGGGGAGCTGTTTTTT.

The V gene is TRBV5-6, the J gene TRBJ1-3; maybe TRBD1 (6 bases). The CDR3 has 15 residues. V was trimmed by 4 bases and J by 3 bases, leaving 14 bases between them. Germline loops: CDR1 SGHDT, CDR2 YYEEEE. CDR3 in DNA: TGTGCCAGCAGCCTACGAGCAGGGGTTGGAAACACCATATATTTT. This encodes CASSLRAGVGNTIYF.

The V call is TRBV30, the J call TRBJ2-2, with no clear D. Germline CDR1 GTSNPN, CDR2 SVGIG (reference sequence). The CDR3 runs 11 residues. V shed 2 bases and J shed 5 bases, with 3 bases lying between them. The CDR3 spells CAWSRTGELFF. DNA for the CDR3: TGTGCCTGGAGTCGGACCGGGGAGCTGTTTTTT.

This chain links TRBV14 with TRBJ1-3; a weak D match, TRBD1 (5 bases). CDR3 length: 20 residues. Germline V lookup: CDR1 SGHDN, CDR2 FVKESK. The V and J ends lost 0 bases and 2 bases respectively, with 23 bases between them. The CDR3 nucleotides read TGTGCCAGCAGCCAAGATCGGTTGGGTCTTTGGGGCGATCCTGGAAACACCATATATTTT. Its protein product is CASSQDRLGLWGDPGNTIYF.

V and J are TRBV2 and TRBJ1-4; D might be TRBD1 (6 bases). The V gene's germline CDR1 is SNHLY and CDR2 FYNNEI. The CDR3 consists of 15 residues. Between the trimmed V and J ends, which lost 4 bases and 6 bases, there was a span of 15 bases. The CDR3 sequence: CASSVWGAMYEKLFF. The CDR3, as DNA: TGTGCCAGCAGTGTATGGGGGGCTATGTATGAAAAACTGTTTTTT. Complete variable domain (other parts from reference TRBV2 and TRBJ1-4): EPEVTQTPSHQVTQMGQEVILRCVPISNHLYFYWYRQILGQKVEFLVSFYNNEISEKSEIFDDQFSVERPDGSNFTLKIRSTKLEDSAMYFCASSVWGAMYEKLFFGSGTQLSVL.

The chain recombines TRBV7-2 with TRBJ2-5, with 8 bases fitting TRBD1. The CDR3 extends over 14 amino acids. Germline V gene sequence: CDR1 SGHTA, CDR2 FQGNSA. With V trimmed by 1 base and J by 10 bases, 8 bases remained unmatched. For the CDR3, the DNA is TGTGCCAGCAGCTTAGTCGCAGGGGGCCGAGGCCAGTACTTC. Amino acid sequence: CASSLVAGGRGQYF. Combining the CDR3 with reference TRBV7-2 and TRBJ2-5 gives the whole variable domain GAGVSQSPSNKVTEKGKDVELRCDPISGHTALYWYRQSLGQGLEFLIYFQGNSAPDKSGLPSDRFSAERTGGSVSTLTIQRTQQEDSAVYLCASSLVAGGRGQYFGPGTRLLVL.

The chain uses TRBV3-1 (or the pseudogene TRBV3-2) and TRBJ1-1, with D unclear. Per the germline V gene, CDR1 is LGHDT and CDR2 is YNNKEL (reference sequence). The CDR3 runs 13 residues. V was clipped by 0 bases and J by 4 bases, with 6 bases between them. CDR3 sequence: CASSQDRITEAFF. The CDR3 region has the DNA TGTGCCAGCAGCCAAGACCGTATCACTGAAGCTTTCTTT.

This clone was seen more than once but under ten times. The chain is built from TRBV12-3 or TRBV12-4 and TRBJ1-2, with D unclear. Trimming cost V 7 bases and J 0 bases, with 9 bases left between them. CDR3 length: 13 amino acids. For the CDR3, the DNA is TGTGCCAGCACCAACTGGGCTAACTATGGCTACACCTTC. Translated, it gives CASTNWANYGYTF.

Remarks on this clone: Other nucleotide sequences from this sample produce the same CDR3. The chain links TRBV5-4 to TRBJ1-2; D remains ambiguous. Germline assignment: CDR1 SGHNT and CDR2 YYREEE (reference sequence). V gave up 0 bases and J gave up 11 bases, with 8 bases separating them. The CDR3 has 11 residues. The CDR3 coding sequence is TGTGCCAGCAGCTTGGCCGCGACTTACACCTTC. Its translation is CASSLAATYTF.

The chain joins TRBV30 to TRBJ2-4; 11 nucleotides align to TRBD1. After removal of 2 bases from V and 8 bases from J, the junction contained 5 bases not matched to a gene. The germline CDR1 and CDR2 sequences are GTSNPN and SVGIG (reference sequence). This CDR3 contains 14 residues. The CDR3 coding sequence is TGTGCCTGGAGTCAGGGACAGGGGGTTGACATTCAGTACTTC. This gives the protein CAWSQGQGVDIQYF.

The chain carries TRBV7-2 and TRBJ2-2; D ambiguous. Deletions cut 5 bases from V and 4 bases from J, with 14 bases between. The CDR3 length is 15 residues. CDR1 is SGHTA, CDR2 FQGNSA, per germline. CDR3 sequence reads: CASSPSRSRTGELFF. CDR3 DNA sequence: TGTGCCAGCAGCCCGTCCCGGAGCCGCACCGGGGAGCTGTTTTTT.

V gene TRBV6-5 combines with J gene TRBJ2-1; a possible D gene is TRBD2 (6 bases). The V gene lost 6 bases and the J gene lost 8 bases, with 20 bases spanning the gap. CDR1 MNHEY and CDR2 SVGAGI come from the germline V gene. The length of the CDR3 is 15 residues. CDR3 DNA sequence: TGTGCCAGCAGGGAGACAGTTGGGTCGGGAGATGAGCAGTTCTTC. Protein: CASRETVGSGDEQFF.

In its sample, this clone was seen once. The genes are TRBV1 and TRBJ2-5; TRBD2, as called in the table, went unchecked against the DNA. TRBV1 is a pseudogene. The CDR3 covers 17 residues. CDR3 coding DNA: TGCACCAGCAGCCAAGATGACAGCGGGGGGGGAGTCGAGACCCAGTACTTC. As protein: CTSSQDDSGGGVETQYF.

The chain uses TRBV30 and TRBJ1-5; a weak D match, TRBD1 (6 bases). CDR3 length equals 12 residues. CDR1 GTSNPN and CDR2 SVGIG come from the germline V gene (reference sequence). V dropped 7 bases and J dropped 6 bases, with 13 bases sitting between them. The CDR3 loop is CAFRGEVQPQHF. CDR3 coding DNA: TGTGCCTTCAGGGGTGAGGTTCAGCCCCAGCATTTT.

V is TRBV7-8 and J is TRBJ1-1; no reliable D call. Germline loops: CDR1 SGHVS, CDR2 FQNEAQ. CDR3 length equals 12 residues. The V gene lost 1 base and the J gene lost 8 bases, with 8 bases spanning the gap. The CDR3 DNA reads TGTGCCAGCAGCTTAGTTTCGGGGGAAGCTTTCTTT. Its translation: CASSLVSGEAFF.

As regards this clone: The sample contains more than one DNA sequence encoding this CDR3. This rearrangement joins TRBV6-2 or TRBV6-3 to TRBJ2-5; D unclear. V lost 3 bases, J lost 2 bases, and 7 bases lay in between. This CDR3 comprises 13 residues. Germline CDR1 is MNHEY and CDR2 is SVGEGT. The CDR3 loop reads CASSYVGQETQYF. CDR3 bases: TGTGCCAGCAGTTATGTAGGACAAGAGACCCAGTACTTC.

This chain uses TRBV27 with TRBJ2-4; D is unclear. The CDR3 contains 14 residues. CDR1 and CDR2 from the germline V gene are MNHEY and SMNVEV (reference sequence). V lost 2 bases, J lost 3 bases, and 8 bases lay in between. The CDR3 coding sequence is TGTGCCAGCAGTTTAACATATAGCAAAAACATTCAGTACTTC. Translated: CASSLTYSKNIQYF.

The rearrangement joins TRBV7-2 to TRBJ1-2, with D hard to call. Trimming removed 5 bases from V and 4 bases from J, with 11 bases in between. The germline V gene encodes CDR1 SGHTA and CDR2 FQGNSA. The length of the CDR3 is 13 residues. CDR3 coding DNA: TGTGCCAGCAGCCTCGACATTGGCTATGGCTACACCTTC. This sequence encodes CASSLDIGYGYTF.

The chain carries TRBV5-4 and TRBJ1-3, with no clear D. The ends were cut back, 0 bases at V and 1 base at J, with 5 bases in the middle. The CDR3 runs 14 residues. The germline CDR1 and CDR2 sequences are SGHNT and YYREEE (reference sequence). The CDR3 DNA reads as TGTGCCAGCAGCTTGGGGGGATCTGGAAACACCATATATTTT. This gives the protein CASSLGGSGNTIYF.

The chain carries TRBV28 and TRBJ2-5; 7 bases map to TRBD1. Trimming cost V 4 bases and J 5 bases; bases outside gene matches: 7. The CDR3 loop spans 14 amino acids. Germline V gene data show CDR1 as MDHEN and CDR2 as SYDVKM. For the CDR3, the DNA is TGTGCCAGCAGTTCGACAGGGAGTCGGGAGACCCAGTACTTC. Translated, it gives CASSSTGSRETQYF.

V usage is TRBV27 and J usage is TRBJ2-2; either TRBD1 or TRBD2 may supply D (6 bases each). V was clipped by 5 bases and J by 4 bases, with 14 bases between them. Germline V CDR1 and CDR2: MNHEY, SMNVEV (reference sequence). The CDR3 sequence is 15 residues long. Written as DNA, the CDR3 is TGTGCCAGCAGTCCGTGGGGGGCGAGCACCGGGGAGCTGTTTTTT. Translated, it gives CASSPWGASTGELFF.

The rearrangement links TRBV6-5 to TRBJ1-1; possibly TRBD1 for D (6 bases). V was clipped by 2 bases and J by 11 bases, with 12 bases between them. The CDR3 consists of 12 residues. Germline CDR1 reads MNHEY; CDR2 reads SVGAGI. This CDR3 reads CASSYPGGLAFF. The CDR3 DNA follows: TGTGCCAGCAGTTACCCCGGGGGGCTGGCTTTCTTT.